Below, one TCR beta chain is given with its context. In the authors' methods: Cell counts per sample came from amplifying reference gene primers. TCRdb keeps only in-frame clones here, not all; method: immunoSEQ multiplex PCR. V and J calls and clone size are those listed in that table; D and trimming were worked out from the DNA. The sample includes about 230,000 clones, 81% seen only once; the top ten take roughly 7.9%. The length of the CDR3 is 18 residues. V shed 1 base and J 0 bases; nucleotides not matched to a gene: 6. CDR1 and CDR2 (germline): KGHSH, LQKENI. These data are taken from a study of blood T cell repertoires in COVID-19.

V gene TRBV18 combines with J gene TRBJ2-2, with 9 bases aligning to TRBD1. This receptor was identified in a woman aged 80 or over with acute or convalescent COVID-19. Material for sequencing was peripheral blood. CDR3 sequence reads: CASSPRTGTGPNTGELFF. The CDR3 region has the DNA TGTGCCAGCTCACCACGAACGGGGACAGGGCCGAACACCGGGGAGCTGTTTTTT.